These 30 T cell receptor beta chains were all obtained from the same sample, sequenced in a study of blood T cell repertoires in COVID-19. The repertoire was sequenced with immunoSEQ multiplex PCR; TCRdb's copy has only in-frame clones and lacks some. The table includes a few hundred thousand clones, approximately 85% detected once. The material sequenced was peripheral blood. Receptors were obtained from a woman between 50 and 59 years old with acute or convalescent COVID-19.

The chain uses TRBV25-1 and TRBJ2-2, with 8 bases aligning to TRBD1. This CDR3 is 15 amino acids long. The V segment lost 2 bases and the J segment 4 bases; nucleotides outside the gene matches: 3. CDR1 is MGHDK, CDR2 SYGVNS, per germline. CDR3 region: CASSEVDRATGELFF. CDR3 coding DNA: TGTGCCAGCAGTGAAGTGGACAGGGCCACCGGGGAGCTGTTTTTT.

CDR3 in DNA: TGTGCCAGCAGGCGGACTAGTAATGAGCAGTTCTTC. It yields the protein CASRRTSNEQFF. The V call is TRBV11-2, the J call TRBJ2-1; TRBD2 matches at 7 bases. The CDR3 loop spans 12 amino acids. CDR1 is SGHAT and CDR2 is FQNNGV in the germline V gene. With 6 bases clipped from V and 7 bases from J, the junction kept 3 bases outside the gene matches. The full variable domain, with the rest looked up from reference TRBV11-2 and TRBJ2-1, is EAGVAQSPRYKIIEKRQSVAFWCNPISGHATLYWYQQILGQGPKLLIQFQNNGVVDDSQLPKDRFSAERLKGVDSTLKIQPAKLEDSAVYLCASRRTSNEQFFGPGTRLTVL.

This sequence joins TRBV19 and TRBJ2-7; TRBD1 matches 7 bases. Germline trimming cut 3 bases from V and 2 bases from J; bases unmatched to any gene: 4. Germline lookup yields CDR1 LNHDA and CDR2 SQIVND (reference sequence). This CDR3 has 14 amino acids. The CDR3 nucleotides read TGTGCCAGTAGTATCGACAGGGCCACCTACGAGCAGTACTTC. This sequence encodes CASSIDRATYEQYF.

This clone turned up a few times. This chain links TRBV4-2 with TRBJ1-2; a weak D match, TRBD1 (6 bases). The germline V gene encodes CDR1 LGHNA and CDR2 YNFKEQ. The CDR3 is 17 amino acids. V dropped 1 base and J dropped 2 bases, with 17 bases sitting between them. CDR3 bases: TGTGCCAGCAGCCAAGGCCCTCGAGCGGGACAAAACTATGGCTACACCTTC. This sequence encodes CASSQGPRAGQNYGYTF.

The chain couples TRBV5-1 to TRBJ1-1; TRBD1 is a possible D gene (5 bases). The CDR3 has 13 residues. CDR1 is SGHRS, CDR2 YFSETQ, per germline. Trimming pared 1 base from V and 5 bases from J, leaving 9 bases between. CDR3 residues: CASSLSRVTEAFF. The DNA of the CDR3 is TGCGCCAGCAGCTTGTCCAGGGTAACTGAAGCTTTCTTT.

This chain links TRBV3-1 (or the pseudogene TRBV3-2) with TRBJ2-1; 13 nucleotides align to TRBD2. Trimming removed 4 bases from V and 8 bases from J; junction bases left unmatched: 11. The germline CDR1 and CDR2 sequences are LGHDT and YNNKEL (reference sequence). CDR3 length: 17 amino acids. Here the CDR3 reads CASSRMKLAGGQDEQFF. CDR3 sequence (DNA): TGTGCCAGCAGCCGGATGAAACTAGCGGGAGGGCAAGATGAGCAGTTCTTC.

On this clone itself: Other nucleotide sequences from this sample produce the same CDR3. V and J are TRBV3-1 (or the pseudogene TRBV3-2) and TRBJ1-1; weak D call: TRBD1 (6 bases). This CDR3 contains 15 residues. Between the trimmed V and J ends, which lost 5 bases and 4 bases, there was a span of 17 bases. CDR1 and CDR2 from the germline V gene are LGHDT and YNNKEL (reference sequence). The CDR3 nucleotides are TGTGCCAGCAGCAAAACAGGGAGTTTGAGCACTGAAGCTTTCTTT. Amino acids: CASSKTGSLSTEAFF.

The V call is TRBV7-2, the J call TRBJ2-7; perhaps TRBD2 as D (5 bases). Germline-derived CDR1 and CDR2 are SGHTA and FQGNSA. This CDR3 has 12 amino acids. Trimming shortened V by 2 bases and J by 4 bases, and 6 bases separated the two germline ends. The CDR3 DNA reads TGTGCCAGCAGCTTATCGGGATACGAGCAGTACTTC. Translation: CASSLSGYEQYF.

The chain uses TRBV5-6 and TRBJ2-5, with D possibly TRBD2 on 6 matching bases. V lost 0 bases and J 2 bases, leaving 11 bases between the germline ends. The V gene's germline CDR1 is SGHDT and CDR2 YYEEEE. This CDR3 region has 15 residues. CDR3 residues: CASSLGTNLQETQYF. The DNA of the CDR3 is TGTGCCAGCAGCTTGGGGACTAACCTTCAAGAGACCCAGTACTTC.

This clone has just a few counts. V gene TRBV5-5 combines with J gene TRBJ2-2; 8 positions agree with TRBD1. There are 15 residues in the CDR3. V trimming: 1 base; J trimming: 3 bases; junction bases outside the gene matches: 2. Germline V gives CDR1 SGHKS, CDR2 YYEKEE (reference sequence). CDR3 coding DNA: TGTGCCAGCAGCTTGATGACAGGGGACACCGGGGAGCTGTTTTTT. Translated, it gives CASSLMTGDTGELFF.

This clone has only one observation. V and J are TRBV12-3 or TRBV12-4 and TRBJ2-7; 8 nucleotides align to TRBD1. The junction had 7 bases not matched to a gene; V was cut back by 10 bases and J by 5 bases. The CDR3 loop spans 12 amino acids. CDR3 region: CATSRTGNEQYF. CDR3 in DNA: TGTGCCACCAGCCGGACAGGGAACGAGCAGTACTTC.

CDR3 sequence reads: CASRTRARGTQYF. In DNA, the CDR3 is TGTGCCAGCAGGACCAGGGCTAGGGGGACCCAGTACTTC. The chain uses TRBV27 and TRBJ2-5; D may be TRBD1 (5 bases). V was cut by 6 bases and J by 7 bases, with 15 bases left in between. CDR3 length: 13 amino acids. Germline lookup yields CDR1 MNHEY and CDR2 SMNVEV (reference sequence).

The chain carries TRBV20-1 and TRBJ1-1; no clear D gene. The CDR3 covers 11 residues. Trimming pared 6 bases from V and 0 bases from J, leaving 5 bases between. The germline CDR1 and CDR2 sequences are DFQATT and SNEGSKA (reference sequence). As DNA, the CDR3 is TGCAGTGCGGCCTTGAACACTGAAGCTTTCTTT. Encoded protein: CSAALNTEAFF.

This chain uses TRBV11-3 with TRBJ2-2; D gene uncertain. Germline V CDR1 and CDR2: SGHNT, YENEEA. This CDR3 region has 12 residues. V lost 7 bases, J lost 2 bases, and 5 bases lay in between. CDR3 bases: TGTGCCAGCACAGGAAACACCGGGGAGCTGTTTTTT. The encoded protein is CASTGNTGELFF.

The chain recombines TRBV6-4 with TRBJ2-3; TRBD1 matches at 10 bases. The germline gives CDR1 MRHNA, CDR2 SNTAGT. Trimming removed 2 bases from V and 9 bases from J; junction bases left unmatched: 8. The CDR3 has 15 amino acids. The CDR3 protein is CASSDPGQGSLTQYF. CDR3 in DNA: TGTGCCAGCAGTGACCCGGGACAGGGGTCTTTAACGCAGTATTTT.

V usage is TRBV7-9 and J usage is TRBJ2-7, with D perhaps TRBD1 (5 bases). This CDR3 has 15 residues. CDR1 and CDR2 (germline): SEHNR, FQNEAQ (reference sequence). V lost 5 bases and J lost 0, with 14 bases in between. CDR3 in DNA: TGTGCCAGCAGCCCCATGGGGCTGAGCTCCTACGAGCAGTACTTC. Protein sequence: CASSPMGLSSYEQYF.

V is TRBV9 and J is TRBJ1-5, with TRBD1 matching over 8 bases. The CDR3 has 15 residues. V shed 4 bases, J shed 2 bases, and the junction held 5 bases outside the gene matches. The germline CDR1 and CDR2 sequences are SGDLS and YYNGEE. CDR3 sequence reads: CASSLTGAGNQPQHF. The CDR3 nucleotides read TGTGCCAGCAGCCTGACAGGGGCGGGCAATCAGCCCCAGCATTTT. Looking up the rest from reference TRBV9 and TRBJ1-5 gives the full variable domain: DSGVTQTPKHLITATGQRVTLRCSPRSGDLSVYWYQQSLDQGLQFLIQYYNGEERAKGNILERFSAQQFPDLHSELNLSSLELGDSALYFCASSLTGAGNQPQHFGDGTRLSIL.

This chain joins TRBV7-3 and TRBJ2-7; tentative D call: TRBD1 (6 bases). This CDR3 has 13 amino acids. Deletions cut 5 bases from V and 3 bases from J, with 11 bases between. From germline, CDR1 is SGHTA and CDR2 FQGTGA. The CDR3 sequence is CASSPGVGYEQYF. CDR3 nucleotides: TGTGCCAGCAGCCCAGGGGTTGGCTACGAGCAGTACTTC.

V gene TRBV28 combines with J gene TRBJ2-1; 11 bases match TRBD2. There are 14 residues in the CDR3. Germline values: CDR1 MDHEN, CDR2 SYDVKM. Trimming removed 7 bases from V and 4 bases from J; junction bases left unmatched: 3. Here the CDR3 reads CASIGTSGYNEQFF. CDR3 in DNA: TGTGCCAGCATAGGGACTAGCGGATACAATGAGCAGTTCTTC.

The rearrangement joins TRBV27 to TRBJ1-2; 7 bases line up with TRBD1. J gave up 5 bases and V 5 bases, and 26 bases lay outside the gene matches. This CDR3 has 20 amino acids. Germline assignment: CDR1 MNHEY and CDR2 SMNVEV (reference sequence). CDR3 sequence (DNA): TGTGCCAGCAGTCGGCGTTACGGGCGACAGGGAGGATGGCAATTTTATGGCTACACCTTC. Its protein is CASSRRYGRQGGWQFYGYTF.

CDR3 nucleotides: TGTGCCAGCAGCCAAACTAGTATAAATGAGCAGTTCTTC. Its translation is CASSQTSINEQFF. The V gene is TRBV7-8, the J gene TRBJ2-1; perhaps TRBD2 as D (5 bases). The germline gives CDR1 SGHVS, CDR2 FQNEAQ. Between the trimmed V and J ends, which lost 5 bases and 7 bases, there was a span of 12 bases. This CDR3 contains 13 residues. Full variable domain (missing parts from reference TRBV7-8 and TRBJ2-1): GAGVSQSPRYKVAKRGQDVALRCDPISGHVSLFWYQQALGQGPEFLTYFQNEAQLDKSGLPSDRFFAERPEGSVSTLKIQRTQQEDSAVYLCASSQTSINEQFFGPGTRLTVL.

V is TRBV30 and J is TRBJ1-3; 7 bases match TRBD1. This CDR3 spans 14 amino acids. In germline, CDR1 is GTSNPN, CDR2 SVGIG (reference sequence). Germline trimming cut 2 bases from V and 2 bases from J; bases unmatched to any gene: 3. The CDR3 here is CAWSWDSAGNTIYF. The CDR3 nucleotides are TGTGCCTGGAGTTGGGACAGCGCTGGAAACACCATATATTTT. Full variable domain (remainder filled in from reference TRBV30 and TRBJ1-3): SQTIHQWPATLVQPVGSPLSLECTVEGTSNPNLYWYRQAAGRGLQLLFYSVGIGQISSEVPQNLSASRPQDRQFILSSKKLLLSDSGFYLCAWSWDSAGNTIYFGEGSWLTVV.

V usage is TRBV18 and J usage is TRBJ1-5, with D perhaps TRBD1 (6 bases). This CDR3 comprises 15 residues. V gave up 2 bases and J gave up 2 bases, with 10 bases separating them. Germline CDR1 is KGHSH and CDR2 is LQKENI. CDR3 region: CASSPEQGGNQPQHF. The CDR3, as DNA: TGTGCCAGCTCACCAGAACAGGGCGGCAATCAGCCCCAGCATTTT.

This rearrangement joins TRBV29-1 to TRBJ1-2; TRBD1 matches at 7 bases. The CDR3 is made up of 16 amino acids. The J segment lost 4 bases and the V segment lost 6 bases, leaving 17 bases of the junction unmatched. Per the germline V gene, CDR1 is SQVTM and CDR2 is ANQGSEA. CDR3 sequence reads: CSVYQPGTETLYGYTF. The DNA of the CDR3 is TGCAGCGTCTATCAACCCGGGACAGAAACGCTCTATGGCTACACCTTC. Supplemented by reference TRBV29-1 and TRBJ1-2, the full variable domain reads SAVISQKPSRDICQRGTSLTIQCQVDSQVTMMFWYRQQPGQSLTLIATANQGSEATYESGFVIDKFPISRPNLTFSTLTVSNMSPEDSSIYLCSVYQPGTETLYGYTFGSGTRLTVV.

J is TRBJ2-3 and V is TRBV4-1; D is unclear. Germline CDR1 reads MGHRA; CDR2 reads YSYEKL. Trimming left V 1 base short and J 0 bases short, with 5 bases between. The length of the CDR3 is 14 residues. Here the CDR3 DNA reads TGCGCCAGCAGCCAAGGTCATAGCACAGATACGCAGTATTTT. Translated, it gives CASSQGHSTDTQYF.

The chain links TRBV7-9 to TRBJ1-4, with 7 positions matching TRBD1. This CDR3 has 15 residues. Per germline, CDR1 SEHNR and CDR2 FQNEAQ (reference sequence). Trimming removed 5 bases from V and 8 bases from J; junction bases left unmatched: 11. CDR3 in amino acids: CASSPRTGEFEKLFF. The CDR3 coding sequence is TGTGCCAGCAGCCCCAGAACAGGGGAGTTCGAAAAACTGTTTTTT.

The chain is built from TRBV6-5 and TRBJ1-4, with D perhaps matching TRBD1 (6 bases). The CDR3 runs to 14 residues. The germline gives CDR1 MNHEY, CDR2 SVGAGI. Trimming shortened V by 6 bases and J by 8 bases, and 16 bases separated the two germline ends. CDR3 sequence (DNA): TGTGCCAGCAGGACACAGGGAACCTGGGAAAAACTGTTTTTT. Encoded protein: CASRTQGTWEKLFF.

This sequence joins TRBV29-1 and TRBJ2-7; 8 bases map to TRBD2. Trimming cost V 7 bases and J 2 bases; bases outside gene matches: 10. The CDR3 covers 14 residues. The germline CDR1 and CDR2 sequences are SQVTM and ANQGSEA. CDR3 amino acids: CSGKTSVTAYEQYF. The CDR3 coding sequence is TGCAGCGGCAAGACTAGCGTGACGGCCTACGAGCAGTACTTC.

This rearrangement joins TRBV5-1 to TRBJ2-3; 10 nucleotides align to TRBD1. The CDR3 length is 14 residues. CDR1 is SGHRS and CDR2 is YFSETQ in the germline V gene. The junction had 2 bases not matched to a gene; V was cut back by 4 bases and J by 3 bases. The CDR3 sequence is CASSQGQGTDTQYF. CDR3 sequence (DNA): TGCGCCAGCAGCCAGGGACAGGGGACAGATACGCAGTATTTT.

The V call is TRBV6-1, the J call TRBJ2-5, with D maybe TRBD2 (6 bases). CDR1 and CDR2 from the germline V gene are MNHNS and SASEGT. The CDR3 length is 13 residues. The V and J ends lost 3 bases and 4 bases respectively, with 9 bases between them. CDR3 nucleotide sequence: TGTGCCAGCAGTGACCAGGGAGGAGAGACCCAGTACTTC. This gives the protein CASSDQGGETQYF.